This T cell receptor beta chain was sequenced during a study of T cell changes during pregnancy in multiple sclerosis. Trimming pared 0 bases from V and 6 bases from J, leaving 16 bases between. The CDR3 contains 15 residues. Germline CDR1 reads SGDLS; CDR2 reads YYNGEE. Data came from immunoSEQ multiplex PCR; TCRdb stores just in-frame clones and leaves some out. The profile shows approximately 73,000 clones, 85% to 95% of them singletons. The sequencing here drew on CD4+ T cells from peripheral blood mononuclear cells, taken before pregnancy. V usage is TRBV9 and J usage is TRBJ2-7; possible D gene TRBD2, 6 bases. This receptor was identified in a female donor with multiple sclerosis, enrolled in a pregnancy study. CDR3 region: CASSVGPGGVGEQYF. The CDR3 bases are TGTGCCAGCAGCGTAGGGCCCGGGGGAGTTGGCGAGCAGTACTTC.